Listed here are 22 T cell receptor beta chains from one sample, sequenced in a study of shared clonotypes between healthy human individuals. CD45RO-negative cells were positively selected for CCR7, leaving out terminally differentiated effector memory CD45RA+ cells. Data came from immunoSEQ multiplex PCR; TCRdb stores just in-frame clones and leaves some out. The profile shows millions of clones, about 95% of them singletons. The sample comprised naive CD8+ T cells sorted from blood. The receptors stem from a man between 18 and 29 years old in good health.

The rearrangement joins TRBV27 to TRBJ2-1; possibly TRBD1 for D (7 bases). The CDR3 is made up of 16 amino acids. Trimming stripped 6 bases from V and 4 bases from J, with 19 bases between. In germline, CDR1 is MNHEY, CDR2 SMNVEV (reference sequence). CDR3 in DNA: TGTGCCAGCAGCCCAGGGGGGCTAGCGATTTACAATGAGCAGTTCTTC. This gives the protein CASSPGGLAIYNEQFF.

To note about this clone: The identical CDR3 is also encoded by other nucleotide sequences in the sample. The gene calls are TRBV29-1 and TRBJ1-2, with TRBD1 matching 8 bases. This CDR3 has 13 amino acids. Germline lookup yields CDR1 SQVTM and CDR2 ANQGSEA. V trimming: 6 bases; J trimming: 0 bases; junction bases outside the gene matches: 3. CDR3 nucleotide sequence: TGCAGCGTAGAGACAGGGGCTAACTATGGCTACACCTTC. It is translated as CSVETGANYGYTF. The complete variable domain, with remaining parts taken from reference TRBV29-1 and TRBJ1-2, reads SAVISQKPSRDICQRGTSLTIQCQVDSQVTMMFWYRQQPGQSLTLIATANQGSEATYESGFVIDKFPISRPNLTFSTLTVSNMSPEDSSIYLCSVETGANYGYTFGSGTRLTVV.

This clone was observed once. This sequence joins TRBV5-1 and TRBJ2-5, with 9 bases lining up with TRBD1. V shed 0 bases, J shed 5 bases, and the junction held 8 bases outside the gene matches. Germline values: CDR1 SGHRS, CDR2 YFSETQ. The CDR3 is made up of 16 amino acids. The CDR3 DNA reads as TGCGCCAGCAGCTTGGAAATGGGACAGGGAGAGGAGACCCAGTACTTC. Its protein is CASSLEMGQGEETQYF.

A word on this clone: This may stem from a read error, because a much larger clone lies one nucleotide away. The rearrangement links TRBV30 to TRBJ1-1, with D perhaps TRBD1 (5 bases). Trimming removed 0 bases at V and 11 bases at J, with 13 bases between. The CDR3 consists of 12 residues. Germline values: CDR1 GTSNPN, CDR2 SVGIG (reference sequence). The CDR3 loop is CAWSVEGVVAFF. Here the CDR3 DNA reads TGTGCCTGGAGTGTAGAAGGGGTGGTGGCTTTCTTT.

V gene TRBV6-1 combines with J gene TRBJ2-7; tentatively, D is TRBD1 (6 bases). Germline V gives CDR1 MNHNS, CDR2 SASEGT. V was clipped by 6 bases and J by 0 bases, with 9 bases between them. This CDR3 spans 13 amino acids. This CDR3 is CASSLTGSYEQYF. The CDR3 bases are TGTGCCAGCAGCTTGACAGGCTCCTACGAGCAGTACTTC.

The chain employs TRBV6-6 and TRBJ2-5; the D is unclear. Germline V gene sequence: CDR1 MNHNY, CDR2 SVGAGI (reference sequence). The length of the CDR3 is 11 residues. Deletions cut 8 bases from V and 5 bases from J, with 9 bases between. The CDR3 nucleotides read TGTGCCAGCGGCCCAGAGGAGACCCAGTACTTC. The encoded protein is CASGPEETQYF.

The chain uses TRBV6-5 and TRBJ2-2; 7 nucleotides line up with TRBD1. This CDR3 contains 15 residues. Germline V lookup: CDR1 MNHEY, CDR2 SVGAGI. The junction had 8 bases not matched to a gene; V was cut back by 5 bases and J by 5 bases. Here the CDR3 reads CASSPHRGGTGELFF. For the CDR3, the DNA is TGTGCCAGCAGTCCCCACAGGGGTGGTACCGGGGAGCTGTTTTTT.

The chain combines TRBV7-9 with TRBJ2-7; TRBD1 agrees at 10 bases. Trimming took 4 bases from V and 1 from J; bases not matched to a gene: 4. The CDR3 totals 15 residues. Germline CDR1 reads SEHNR; CDR2 reads FQNEAQ (reference sequence). CDR3 in amino acids: CASSSGQGESYEQYF. CDR3 coding DNA: TGTGCCAGCAGCTCTGGACAGGGGGAATCCTACGAGCAGTACTTC.

This chain joins TRBV5-4 and TRBJ1-2, with 7 bases fitting TRBD1. V shed 0 bases and J 4 bases; nucleotides not matched to a gene: 6. Germline assignment: CDR1 SGHNT and CDR2 YYREEE (reference sequence). This CDR3 comprises 15 residues. The CDR3 DNA reads as TGTGCCAGCAGCTTGGAGGGGACAGCCCCCTATGGCTACACCTTC. It specifies CASSLEGTAPYGYTF.

The chain combines TRBV29-1 with TRBJ2-5; TRBD2 agrees at 10 bases. This CDR3 contains 15 residues. With V trimmed by 1 base and J by 4 bases, 6 bases remained unmatched. Germline values: CDR1 SQVTM, CDR2 ANQGSEA. For the CDR3, the DNA is TGCAGCGTTGAAGCCGCGGGACTAGCGAGAGAGACCCAGTACTTC. Amino acid sequence: CSVEAAGLARETQYF.

This clone was recorded a few times. This chain connects TRBV5-1 to TRBJ1-1; TRBD1 matches 10 bases. There are 14 residues in the CDR3. From germline, CDR1 is SGHRS and CDR2 YFSETQ. Germline trimming cut 0 bases from V and 8 bases from J; bases unmatched to any gene: 4. The CDR3 here is CASSLGDRGREAFF. The CDR3 DNA is TGCGCCAGCAGCTTGGGGGACAGGGGCAGAGAAGCTTTCTTT.

J is TRBJ2-3 and V is TRBV7-8; TRBD2 agrees at 12 bases. The CDR3 covers 16 residues. The V gene end was trimmed by 5 bases and the J gene end by 4 bases; junction bases not matched to a gene: 7. The V gene's germline CDR1 is SGHVS and CDR2 FQNEAQ. In nucleotides, the CDR3 is TGTGCCAGCAGCAAACGACTAGCGGGAGTTTCAGATACGCAGTATTTT. This encodes CASSKRLAGVSDTQYF.

The chain joins TRBV18 to TRBJ2-7, with 9 bases lining up with TRBD2. This CDR3 is 15 amino acids long. The ends lost 3 bases at V and 4 bases at J; junction bases unmatched: 7. CDR1 is KGHSH and CDR2 is LQKENI in the germline V gene. In DNA form, the CDR3 reads TGTGCCAGCTCACCGGCGGCTAGCGGGAATTACGAGCAGTACTTC. Protein product: CASSPAASGNYEQYF.

The chain employs TRBV7-9 and TRBJ1-2; the D is unclear. The germline gives CDR1 SEHNR, CDR2 FQNEAQ (reference sequence). The CDR3 spans 17 residues. V was trimmed by 5 bases and J by 4 bases, leaving 23 bases between them. The CDR3 loop reads CASSPEGYWTAIYGYTF. CDR3 nucleotides: TGTGCCAGCAGCCCAGAGGGCTATTGGACCGCAATCTATGGCTACACCTTC. Complete variable domain (other parts from reference TRBV7-9 and TRBJ1-2): DTGVSQNPRHKITKRGQNVTFRCDPISEHNRLYWYRQTLGQGPEFLTYFQNEAQLEKSRLLSDRFSAERPKGSFSTLEIQRTEQGDSAMYLCASSPEGYWTAIYGYTFGSGTRLTVV.

The chain links TRBV28 to TRBJ2-5; D is ambiguous. The germline V and J ends were trimmed by 2 bases and 2 bases, with 12 bases remaining between them. CDR1 is MDHEN and CDR2 is SYDVKM in the germline V gene. CDR3 length: 15 amino acids. The CDR3 sequence: CASSLTLQAQETQYF. The CDR3 DNA sequence: TGTGCCAGCAGTTTAACTCTTCAGGCTCAAGAGACCCAGTACTTC.

This clone was recorded once. The chain is built from TRBV19 and TRBJ2-1; no reliable D call. V was cut by 4 bases and J by 4 bases, with 5 bases left in between. In germline, CDR1 is LNHDA, CDR2 SQIVND (reference sequence). The length of the CDR3 is 12 residues. The CDR3 region is CASSNSYNEQFF. The CDR3 region has the DNA TGTGCCAGTAGTAACAGTTACAATGAGCAGTTCTTC.

DNA for the CDR3: TGTGCCAGCAGTGAATTAGACTACGAGCAGTACTTC. Protein sequence: CASSELDYEQYF. The chain combines TRBV25-1 with TRBJ2-7, with D unclear. The germline gives CDR1 MGHDK, CDR2 SYGVNS. The ends were cut back, 1 base at V and 3 bases at J, with 4 bases in the middle. The CDR3 runs to 12 residues.

The rearrangement joins TRBV7-9 to TRBJ2-7, with D possibly being TRBD1 (5 bases). The germline CDR1 and CDR2 sequences are SEHNR and FQNEAQ (reference sequence). CDR3 length: 14 residues. With 5 bases removed from V and 5 bases from J, the gap between germline ends came to 16 bases. CDR3 region: CASSDSLTSDEQYF. CDR3 nucleotides: TGTGCCAGCAGCGACAGCCTGACTTCGGACGAGCAGTACTTC.

About this clone itself: Other DNA sequences in this specimen translate into the identical CDR3. This chain joins TRBV6-5 and TRBJ1-1; 9 bases line up with TRBD1. CDR3 length equals 14 residues. Germline V gene sequence: CDR1 MNHEY, CDR2 SVGAGI. V lost 5 bases, J lost 4 bases, and 5 bases stayed unmatched. The CDR3 DNA reads as TGTGCCAGCAGTCTGACAGGGGGGAGCACTGAAGCTTTCTTT. Amino acid sequence: CASSLTGGSTEAFF.

This clone is a singleton in its sample. The V and J genes are TRBV5-6 and TRBJ2-3; D may be TRBD2 (6 bases). The CDR3 covers 12 residues. Trimming shortened V by 2 bases and J by 8 bases, and 9 bases separated the two germline ends. Looked up from germline, CDR1 is SGHDT and CDR2 is YYEEEE. The CDR3 nucleotides are TGTGCCAGCAGCTTTGGGGGGACTACGCAGTATTTT. Its translation is CASSFGGTTQYF.

This clone was seen just once. The chain links TRBV7-2 to TRBJ2-2; D may be TRBD2 (6 bases). This CDR3 has 15 residues. V lost 2 bases, J lost 1 base, and 8 bases lay in between. Germline V lookup: CDR1 SGHTA, CDR2 FQGNSA. The CDR3 nucleotides read TGTGCCAGCAGCTTACTAGCGATGAACACCGGGGAGCTGTTTTTT. Residues: CASSLLAMNTGELFF.

To note about this clone: This CDR3 is also generated by other DNA sequences in the sample. This chain links TRBV27 with TRBJ1-1; D ambiguous. CDR1 is MNHEY, CDR2 SMNVEV, per germline (reference sequence). CDR3 length equals 12 residues. V was cut by 6 bases and J by 0 bases, with 5 bases left in between. The CDR3 loop is CASRGLNTEAFF. For the CDR3, the DNA is TGTGCCAGCAGGGGTTTGAACACTGAAGCTTTCTTT.